The clone carrying this T cell receptor (beta chain) was counted many times. The antigen is undetermined. V was trimmed by 4 bases and J by 6 bases, leaving 16 bases between them. This CDR3 spans 15 amino acids. Germline CDR1 SEHNR, CDR2 FQNEAQ (reference sequence). This specimen belongs to a study of T cells after yellow fever vaccination. Study results and limitations: Relatively few clonotypes were ones that appeared in both CD4 and CD8 compartments.

A single record per CDR3 protein comes from TCRdb applying MiXCR to the 5' RACE reads. This table has over 110,000 distinct CDR3 sequences, more than 6% appearing once. The chain employs TRBV7-9 and TRBJ2-1, with D perhaps TRBD2 (6 bases). The source is a man aged 25-40 years who received the YFV17D yellow fever vaccine. This specimen was CD4+ T cells sorted from PBMCs, taken 5 days after the yellow fever booster vaccination. This chain's CDR3 is CASSSTSRWSNEQFF. DNA of the CDR3: TGTGCCAGCAGCTCAACTAGCCGTTGGTCCAATGAGCAGTTCTTC.